The rows below give T cell receptor beta chains drawn from one sample of a study of blood T cell repertoires in COVID-19. The repertoire was sequenced with immunoSEQ multiplex PCR; TCRdb's copy has only in-frame clones and lacks some. Here the sample spans under 350,000 clones, about 89% being singletons. Sequenced material: peripheral blood. The receptors were gathered from a man in his forties with acute or convalescent COVID-19. Both conserved end residues are trimmed from each CDR3. Each record gives: J gene, D gene, V gene, CDR3 protein. D genes are given only for firm matches.

j_call: TRBJ1-3
d_call: -
v_call: TRBV6-2/TRBV6-3
cdr3_aa: ASSYTGISGNTIY

j_call: TRBJ1-3
d_call: -
v_call: TRBV7-9
cdr3_aa: ASSYGQLSGNTIY

j_call: TRBJ1-2
d_call: TRBD1
v_call: TRBV12-5
cdr3_aa: ASGLLDRAYGYT

j_call: TRBJ2-5
d_call: TRBD2
v_call: TRBV18
cdr3_aa: ASSQIRAGQETQY

j_call: TRBJ2-7
d_call: TRBD2
v_call: TRBV3-1/TRBV3-2
cdr3_aa: ASSRSGTSGGSSYEQY

j_call: TRBJ2-3
d_call: TRBD1
v_call: TRBV15
cdr3_aa: ATSTRQGFTDTQY

j_call: TRBJ2-4
d_call: -
v_call: TRBV6-5
cdr3_aa: ASSFDRRTHIQY

j_call: TRBJ2-2
d_call: TRBD1
v_call: TRBV24-1
cdr3_aa: ATSDPGQGFTGELF

j_call: TRBJ2-2
d_call: TRBD1
v_call: TRBV24-1
cdr3_aa: ATSDPGTVNTGELF

j_call: TRBJ1-2
d_call: -
v_call: TRBV19
cdr3_aa: ASSILSGNGYT

j_call: TRBJ2-1
d_call: -
v_call: TRBV18
cdr3_aa: ASSPPNSFFEQF

j_call: TRBJ1-6
d_call: TRBD1
v_call: TRBV19
cdr3_aa: ASKRDRGSPLH

j_call: TRBJ1-4
d_call: -
v_call: TRBV19
cdr3_aa: ASGGQYEKLF

j_call: TRBJ1-2
d_call: TRBD1
v_call: TRBV11-1
cdr3_aa: ASSPPGQNYGYT

j_call: TRBJ2-1
d_call: TRBD2
v_call: TRBV24-1
cdr3_aa: ATSDKAGLPYNEQF

j_call: TRBJ1-3
d_call: TRBD1
v_call: TRBV9
cdr3_aa: ASSVASGGGNTIY

j_call: TRBJ2-7
d_call: TRBD2
v_call: TRBV30
cdr3_aa: AWSVAREGGYEQY

j_call: TRBJ1-2
d_call: -
v_call: TRBV29-1
cdr3_aa: SVVGDPRGGNYGYT

j_call: TRBJ2-7
d_call: TRBD1
v_call: TRBV28
cdr3_aa: ASSFPLGTGRDEQY

j_call: TRBJ1-1
d_call: TRBD1
v_call: TRBV5-5
cdr3_aa: ASSFFSPGQLKYEAF

j_call: TRBJ2-7
d_call: TRBD1
v_call: TRBV6-5
cdr3_aa: ASRSEQGAYEQY

j_call: TRBJ2-6
d_call: -
v_call: TRBV2
cdr3_aa: ASSELGSGANVLT